A selection of T cell receptor beta chains follows, all from one sample in a study of blood T cell repertoires in COVID-19. Assay used: immunoSEQ multiplex PCR; TCRdb lists only in-frame clones, some missing. The sample lists tens of thousands of clones, roughly 90% occurring once. The source material was peripheral blood. The receptor set was obtained from a human donor in a cohort sampled during active COVID-19. The CDR3 runs from the conserved cysteine through the conserved F or W. Fields, in order: D gene, V gene, CDR3 length, J gene, clone size, CDR3 DNA, CDR3 protein. D genes are given only for firm matches. Part of the rows lack a size; the others show once, few, many or a class for expanded clones.

>.|TRBV11-2|14|TRBJ1-6|.
TGTGCCAGCAGCCTCGGACAGAGGGGCTCACCCCTCCACTTT
CASSLGQRGSPLHF
>TRBD1|TRBV9|18|TRBJ2-3|.
TGTGCCAGCAGCGTAGCCCCCGGGACAGAAATTAGACTAGATACGCAGTATTTT
CASSVAPGTEIRLDTQYF
>.|TRBV18|15|TRBJ2-6|.
TGTGCCAGCTCACTCCAGGGATCTGGGGCCAACGTCCTGACTTTC
CASSLQGSGANVLTF
>.|TRBV4-1|18|TRBJ1-6|.
TGCGCCAGCAGCCAAGAGGCCCTGACAGGCCTAGATAATTCACCCCTCCACTTT
CASSQEALTGLDNSPLHF
>.|TRBV6-6|15|TRBJ2-7|.
TGTGCCAGCACCCCGGACAGAGTTAGCTCCTACGAGCAGTACTTC
CASTPDRVSSYEQYF
>TRBD2|TRBV7-2|15|TRBJ2-7|.
TGTGCCAGCAGCCCTTCCACGGGGGGGCCGGGCGAGCAGTACTTC
CASSPSTGGPGEQYF
>.|TRBV6-5|12|TRBJ1-6|.
TGTGCCACAAGAACAGGGAATTCACCCCTCCACTTT
CATRTGNSPLHF
>.|TRBV5-1|16|TRBJ1-4|.
TGCCCCAGCAGCGGGGGGGGAGTCGCAACTAATGAAAAACTGTTTTTT
CPSSGGGVATNEKLFF
>TRBD1|TRBV7-9|14|TRBJ1-2|.
TGTGCCAGCATCCCGGGACAGGGCAACTATGGCTACACCTTC
CASIPGQGNYGYTF
>.|TRBV2|13|TRBJ1-5|.
TGTGCCAGCAGGCACAGTGGCAATCAGCCCCAGCATTTT
CASRHSGNQPQHF
>TRBD2|TRBV7-2|14|TRBJ2-5|.
TGTGCCAGCAGCTTAGACGTGGGACTAGCGACCCAGTACTTC
CASSLDVGLATQYF
>.|TRBV6-1|16|TRBJ1-5|once
TGTGCCAGCAGTGATCAGTGGGGGCGCGAAAATCAGCCCCAGCATTTT
CASSDQWGRENQPQHF
>TRBD2|TRBV5-4|15|TRBJ2-1|.
TGTGCCAGCAGCCCCGAAGAGCGGGGGTACAATGAGCAGTTCTTC
CASSPEERGYNEQFF
>.|TRBV5-1|15|TRBJ2-7|.
TGCGCCAGCAGCTGGATGGCTACTAGTATCCACGAGCAGTACTTC
CASSWMATSIHEQYF
>.|TRBV27|15|TRBJ1-3|.
TGTGCCAGCAGTCCTTCTTTATCGTTGGGGCACACCATATATTTT
CASSPSLSLGHTIYF
>TRBD2|TRBV6-2/TRBV6-3|18|TRBJ2-2|.
TGTGCCAGCAGTAGACGACTAAGACTAGCAGAGAACACCGGGGAGCTGTTTTTT
CASSRRLRLAENTGELFF
>TRBD2|TRBV27|15|TRBJ2-7|.
TGTGCCAGCAGCCTGACTAGCGGGAGGGCGGGCGAGCAGTACTTC
CASSLTSGRAGEQYF
>.|TRBV7-9|15|TRBJ2-2|.
TGTGCCAGCAGCCCCCGCCCCCTAAACACCGGGGAGCTGTTTTTT
CASSPRPLNTGELFF
>.|TRBV9|15|TRBJ2-7|.
TGTGCCAGCACCCAGGGGTCCACGGCTTCCTACGAGCAGTACTTC
CASTQGSTASYEQYF
>TRBD1|TRBV5-1|14|TRBJ1-2|.
TGCGCCAGCAACCCGGGACAGGGTTTCTATGGCTACACCTTC
CASNPGQGFYGYTF
>TRBD1|TRBV5-4|15|TRBJ2-5|.
TGTGCCAGCAGCACCGGGACAGAGTTACAAGAGACCCAGTACTTC
CASSTGTELQETQYF
>.|TRBV10-3|15|TRBJ2-2|.
TGTGCCATCAGTGATGTTAGCGAGGTTTCCGGGGAGCTGTTTTTT
CAISDVSEVSGELFF
>.|TRBV5-1|14|TRBJ1-3|once
TGCGCCAGCCAGTCCGGGACTGCTGGAAACACCATATATTTT
CASQSGTAGNTIYF
>TRBD2|TRBV7-2|16|TRBJ2-5|once
TGTGCCAGCAGCTCCATTAGCGGGAGGTTTGGGGAGACCCAGTACTTC
CASSSISGRFGETQYF
>TRBD1|TRBV25-1|12|TRBJ1-4|.
TGTGCCAGCAGTGTTCACAGGGGAAAACTGTTTTTT
CASSVHRGKLFF
>TRBD2|TRBV18|14|TRBJ2-1|.
TGTGCCAGCTCACCGGGACTAGCCTCCAATGAGCAGTTCTTC
CASSPGLASNEQFF
>TRBD1|TRBV7-9|13|TRBJ1-3|once
TGTGCCAGCAGCCCAGGACAGGGGAGCACCATATATTTT
CASSPGQGSTIYF
>TRBD1|TRBV11-1|14|TRBJ2-7|.
TGTGCCAGCAGCTCGACAGGGATCGGCGGGCGGCAGTACTTC
CASSSTGIGGRQYF
>TRBD2|TRBV7-9|13|TRBJ2-5|.
TGTGCCAGCACCCCGCTAGCGGGAGAGACCCAGTACTTC
CASTPLAGETQYF
>TRBD1|TRBV19|15|TRBJ1-2|.
TGTGCCAGTAGTACTACAGGGGGCTCCGTCTATGGCTACACCTTC
CASSTTGGSVYGYTF
>.|TRBV6-2/TRBV6-3|13|TRBJ2-7|.
TGTGCCAGCAGTCCCGGACTATTCTACGAGCAGTACTTC
CASSPGLFYEQYF
>TRBD1|TRBV10-3|13|TRBJ1-4|few
TGTGCCATCAGTAGAGGGGGCGGTGGAAAACTGTTTTTT
CAISRGGGGKLFF
>.|TRBV7-2|15|TRBJ2-3|.
TGTGCCAGCAGCCATCGGTGGGCCCGCACAGATACGCAGTATTTT
CASSHRWARTDTQYF
>TRBD2|TRBV6-1|17|TRBJ2-1|.
TGTGCCAGCAGTGATCTAGCGGGAGGGAGCTCCTACAATGAGCAGTTCTTC
CASSDLAGGSSYNEQFF
>TRBD2|TRBV2|17|TRBJ2-2|.
TGTGCCAGCAGAGGGGGACTAGCGGGAACGAACACCGGGGAGCTGTTTTTT
CASRGGLAGTNTGELFF
>TRBD2|TRBV4-2|18|TRBJ2-7|.
TGTGCCAGCAGCCCTCCGATCGGGATAGCGGGGCCCTCCTACGAGCAGTACTTC
CASSPPIGIAGPSYEQYF
>.|TRBV4-3|15|TRBJ1-6|.
TGCGCCAGCAGCCAAGTAGGCAGGTATAATTCACCCCTCCACTTT
CASSQVGRYNSPLHF
>.|TRBV6-5|12|TRBJ1-1|.
TGTGCCAGCAACAGGGTTGCGACTGAAGCTTTCTTT
CASNRVATEAFF
>.|TRBV27|14|TRBJ1-4|.
TGTGCCAGCAGTTTCGTGGCAGGTAGTGAAAAACTGTTTTTT
CASSFVAGSEKLFF
>.|TRBV4-3|16|TRBJ1-2|.
TGCGCCAGCAGCCAAGTGGCTCAGGGGCCCAACTATGGCTACACCTTC
CASSQVAQGPNYGYTF
>.|TRBV7-9|14|TRBJ1-1|once
TGTGCCAGCAGCCGACAGGCTACGAACACTGAAGCTTTCTTT
CASSRQATNTEAFF
>TRBD2|TRBV27|14|TRBJ2-1|.
TGTGCCAGCAGGGAGCGGGAGGGCCGCTGGGAGCAGTTCTTC
CASREREGRWEQFF
>TRBD1|TRBV6-6|15|TRBJ2-1|.
TGTGCCAGCAGTCTGACAGGGGCCTTCTACAATGAGCAGTTCTTC
CASSLTGAFYNEQFF
>.|TRBV5-1|16|TRBJ2-5|.
TGCGCCAGCAGCTTGGGTGTGGGACAAGTAAAAGAGACCCAGTACTTC
CASSLGVGQVKETQYF
>.|TRBV4-3|18|TRBJ1-6|.
TGCGCCAGCAGCCAACGTGCGGCGATAAGCTCCTATAATTCACCCCTCCACTTT
CASSQRAAISSYNSPLHF
>.|TRBV5-1|15|TRBJ2-1|.
TGCGCCAGCAGCATTCGGGCAGGGTTAATTGGTGAGCAGTTCTTC
CASSIRAGLIGEQFF
>.|TRBV27|13|TRBJ1-1|.
TGTGCCAGCAGGTTCACTATGAACACTGAAGCTTTCTTT
CASRFTMNTEAFF
>.|TRBV4-3|16|TRBJ2-1|.
TGCGCCAGCAGCCAAGAAGGAGTGGGGGCTTACAATGAGCAGTTCTTC
CASSQEGVGAYNEQFF
>TRBD1|TRBV12-3/TRBV12-4|12|TRBJ2-7|.
TGTGCCAGCAGTTCAGGGGGATACGAGCAGTACTTC
CASSSGGYEQYF
>.|TRBV27|13|TRBJ1-2|once
TGTGCCAGCAGTTTTCGGTCTAACTATGGCTACACCTTC
CASSFRSNYGYTF
>.|TRBV7-9|15|TRBJ2-7|few
TGTGCCAGCAGCTTAGTCGAGGGTAGTGCCTACGAGCAGTACTTC
CASSLVEGSAYEQYF
>TRBD2|TRBV18|16|TRBJ2-1|.
TGTGCCAGCTCACCAATTAGCGGGAACCCCTACAATGAGCAGTTCTTC
CASSPISGNPYNEQFF
>.|TRBV6-4|16|TRBJ2-1|.
TGTGCCAGCAGATCACAGGGGGCTAGCGGGAGTATAGAGCAGTTCTTC
CASRSQGASGSIEQFF
>.|TRBV7-9|15|TRBJ1-1|.
TGTGCCAGCAGCTTTTTCCCGACTGAGGGTCGTGAAGCTTTCTTT
CASSFFPTEGREAFF
>TRBD1|TRBV28|14|TRBJ1-4|.
TGTGCCAGCGGGGGGACAGGGCGAAGTGAAAAACTGTTTTTT
CASGGTGRSEKLFF
>TRBD1|TRBV28|13|TRBJ1-5|.
TGTGCCAGCGGCAAACAGGGGGTACAGCCCCAGCATTTT
CASGKQGVQPQHF